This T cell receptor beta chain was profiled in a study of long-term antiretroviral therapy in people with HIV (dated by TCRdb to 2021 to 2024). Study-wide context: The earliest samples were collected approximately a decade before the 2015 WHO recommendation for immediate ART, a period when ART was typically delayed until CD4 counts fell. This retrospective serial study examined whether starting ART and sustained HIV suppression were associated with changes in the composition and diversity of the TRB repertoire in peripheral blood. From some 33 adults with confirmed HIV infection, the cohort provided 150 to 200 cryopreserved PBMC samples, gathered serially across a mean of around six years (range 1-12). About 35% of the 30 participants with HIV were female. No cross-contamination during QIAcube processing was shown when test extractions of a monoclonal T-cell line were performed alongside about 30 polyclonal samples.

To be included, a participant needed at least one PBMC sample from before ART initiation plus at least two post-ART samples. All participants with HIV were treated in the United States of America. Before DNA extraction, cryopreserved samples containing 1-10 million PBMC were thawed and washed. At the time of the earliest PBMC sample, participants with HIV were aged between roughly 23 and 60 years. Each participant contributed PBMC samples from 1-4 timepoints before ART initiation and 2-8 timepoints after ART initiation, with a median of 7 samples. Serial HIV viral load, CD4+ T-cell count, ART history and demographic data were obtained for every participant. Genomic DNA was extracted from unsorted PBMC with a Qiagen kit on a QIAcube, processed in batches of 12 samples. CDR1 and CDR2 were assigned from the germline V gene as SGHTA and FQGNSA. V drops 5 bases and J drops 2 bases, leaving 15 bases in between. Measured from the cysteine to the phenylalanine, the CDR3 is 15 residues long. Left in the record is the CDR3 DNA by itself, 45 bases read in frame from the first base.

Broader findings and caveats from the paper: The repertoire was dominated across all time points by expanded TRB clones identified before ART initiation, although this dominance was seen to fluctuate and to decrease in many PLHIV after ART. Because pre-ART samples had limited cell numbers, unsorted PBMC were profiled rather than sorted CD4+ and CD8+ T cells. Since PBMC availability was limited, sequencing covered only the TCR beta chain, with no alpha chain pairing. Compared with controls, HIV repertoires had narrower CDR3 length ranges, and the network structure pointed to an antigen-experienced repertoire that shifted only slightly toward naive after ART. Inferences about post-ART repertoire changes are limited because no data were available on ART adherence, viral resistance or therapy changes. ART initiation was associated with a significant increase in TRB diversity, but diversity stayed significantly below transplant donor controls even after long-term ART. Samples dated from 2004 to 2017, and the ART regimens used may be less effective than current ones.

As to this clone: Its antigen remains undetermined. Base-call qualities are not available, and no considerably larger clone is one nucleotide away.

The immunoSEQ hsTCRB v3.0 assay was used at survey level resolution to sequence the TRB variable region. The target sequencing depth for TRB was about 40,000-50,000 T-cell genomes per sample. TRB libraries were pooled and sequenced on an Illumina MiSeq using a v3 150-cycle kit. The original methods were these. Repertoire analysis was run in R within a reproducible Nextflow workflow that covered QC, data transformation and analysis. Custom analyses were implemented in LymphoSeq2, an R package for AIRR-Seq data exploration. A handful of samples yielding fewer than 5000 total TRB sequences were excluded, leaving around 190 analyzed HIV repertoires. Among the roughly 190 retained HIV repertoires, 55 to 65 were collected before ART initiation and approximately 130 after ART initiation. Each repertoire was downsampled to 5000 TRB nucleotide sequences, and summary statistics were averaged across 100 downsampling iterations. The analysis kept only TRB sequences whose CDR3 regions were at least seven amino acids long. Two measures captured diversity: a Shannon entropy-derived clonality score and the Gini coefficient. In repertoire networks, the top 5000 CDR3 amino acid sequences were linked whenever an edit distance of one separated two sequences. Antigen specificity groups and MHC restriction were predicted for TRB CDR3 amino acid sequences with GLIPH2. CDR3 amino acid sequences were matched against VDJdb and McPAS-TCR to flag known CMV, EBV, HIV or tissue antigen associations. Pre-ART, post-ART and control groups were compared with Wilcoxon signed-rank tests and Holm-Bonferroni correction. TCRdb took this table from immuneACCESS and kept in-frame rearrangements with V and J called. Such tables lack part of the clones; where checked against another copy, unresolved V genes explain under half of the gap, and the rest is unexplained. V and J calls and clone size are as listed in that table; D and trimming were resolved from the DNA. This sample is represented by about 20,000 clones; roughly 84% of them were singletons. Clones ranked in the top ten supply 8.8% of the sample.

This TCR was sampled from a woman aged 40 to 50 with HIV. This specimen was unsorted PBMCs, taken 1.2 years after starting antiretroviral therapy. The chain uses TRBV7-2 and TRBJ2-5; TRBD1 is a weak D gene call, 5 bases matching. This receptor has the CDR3 CASSEGVLVQETQYF. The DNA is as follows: TGTGCCAGCAGCGAAGGGGTCCTCGTTCAAGAGACCCAGTACTTC.